This T cell receptor beta chain was sequenced during a study of radiotherapy plus CTLA-4 blockade in lung cancer. Study information: Among all patients, about 19% showed objective responses, while about 34% had disease control.

Overall study results and limits: It was early blood T cell clone dynamics, with interferon-beta, that reportedly best predicted response. Clones of tumor-derived TCRs expanded in blood after radiotherapy plus ipilimumab.

Receiving focal radiation plus CTLA-4 blockade with ipilimumab were patients who had chemo-refractory metastatic non-small-cell lung cancer. Generated by immunoSEQ multiplex PCR, the TCRdb table keeps only in-frame clones and is missing some. The sample has tens of thousands of clones, 84% seen once. CDR1 and CDR2 from the germline V gene are MNHEY and SVGAGI. V trimming: 5 bases; J trimming: 5 bases; junction bases outside the gene matches: 3. The CDR3 covers 14 residues. With respect to this clone: Its specificity is unknown.

This sequence originates from a human donor with non-small cell lung cancer who had stable disease on radiotherapy plus ipilimumab. Sample: peripheral blood, taken from a patient treated with radiotherapy plus ipilimumab. This chain joins TRBV6-5 and TRBJ2-1; 10 nucleotides agree with TRBD2. CDR3 nucleotides: TGTGCCAGCAGTAAGGGGACTAGCGACAATGAGCAGTTCTTC. Encoded protein: CASSKGTSDNEQFF.